The clone carrying this T cell receptor beta chain was seen ten or more times. What it binds is not known. The V and J ends lost 7 bases and 4 bases respectively, with 13 bases between them. The CDR3 sequence is 13 residues long. This record belongs to a study of T cells after yellow fever vaccination. Template-switching 5'RACE yielded the TCR cDNA; a universal primer site and UMIs were added in the process. From the 5' RACE reads, TCRdb called clonotypes with MiXCR, one entry per CDR3 protein. Of 250,000 to 300,000 distinct CDR3 sequences in the sample, around 5.3% are singletons; the top ten hold 2.5% to 4%. General study points: Some clonotypes, a small share, were shared between CD4 and CD8 compartments. Post-booster repertoires again held most primary-vaccination clones (about 96% CD4, 75% to 90% CD8). FACS-sorted repertoires could contain abundant clonotypes contaminating from the bulk population.

The origin of this receptor is a man aged 18 to 35 who received the YFV17D yellow fever vaccine. Sequencing was performed on CD4+ T cells sorted from PBMCs, taken on the day of the yellow fever booster vaccination. This chain connects TRBV12-3 or TRBV12-4 to TRBJ1-1, with D perhaps matching TRBD1 (5 bases). The CDR3 spells CASNEGMGTEAFF. The CDR3 DNA follows: TGTGCCAGCAATGAGGGGATGGGCACTGAAGCTTTCTTT.